The entry below describes one T cell receptor (beta chain). This sample is drawn from a study of cytomegalovirus exposure and HLA in healthy donors. After removal of 0 bases from V and 8 bases from J, the junction contained 6 bases not matched to a gene. This CDR3 spans 14 amino acids. The germline V gene has CDR1 SGHRS and CDR2 YFSETQ. The PCR had 60 Vbeta and 13 Jbeta primers. The method was immunoSEQ multiplex PCR; TCRdb's version includes in-frame clones alone and lacks a portion of them. The repertoire table contains 70,000 or so clones. The material sequenced was PBMCs. This chain links TRBV5-1 with TRBJ1-2; 8 nucleotides agree with TRBD1. The receptor's source is a man between 40 and 49 years old in good health and CMV-seronegative. The CDR3 sequence is CASSLVLAGGGYTF. Written as DNA, the CDR3 is TGCGCCAGCAGCTTGGTTTTGGCAGGGGGCGGCTACACCTTC.